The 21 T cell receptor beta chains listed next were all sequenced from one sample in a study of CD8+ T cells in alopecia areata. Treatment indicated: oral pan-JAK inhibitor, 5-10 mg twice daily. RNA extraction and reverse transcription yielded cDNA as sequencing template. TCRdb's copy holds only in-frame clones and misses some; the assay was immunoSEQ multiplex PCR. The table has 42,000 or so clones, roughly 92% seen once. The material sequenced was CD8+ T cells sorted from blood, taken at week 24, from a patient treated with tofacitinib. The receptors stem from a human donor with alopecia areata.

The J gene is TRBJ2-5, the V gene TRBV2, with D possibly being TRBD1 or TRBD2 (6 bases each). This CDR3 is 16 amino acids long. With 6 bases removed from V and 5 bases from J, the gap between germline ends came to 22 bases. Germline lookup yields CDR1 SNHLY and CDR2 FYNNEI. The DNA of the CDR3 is TGTGCCAGCAGCGCCTCGGTCGGGCGAGGGGGGGAGACCCAGTACTTC. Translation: CASSASVGRGGETQYF.

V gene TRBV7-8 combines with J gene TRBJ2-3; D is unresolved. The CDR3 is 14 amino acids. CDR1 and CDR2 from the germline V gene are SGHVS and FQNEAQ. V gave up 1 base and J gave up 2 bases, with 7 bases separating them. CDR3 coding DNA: TGTGCCAGCAGCTTAGTAGGGATCACAGATACGCAGTATTTT. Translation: CASSLVGITDTQYF.

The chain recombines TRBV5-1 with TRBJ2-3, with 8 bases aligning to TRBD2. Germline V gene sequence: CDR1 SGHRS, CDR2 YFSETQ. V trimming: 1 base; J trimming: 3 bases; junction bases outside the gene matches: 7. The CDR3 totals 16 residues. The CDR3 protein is CASSLPGLARTDTQYF. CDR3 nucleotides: TGCGCCAGCAGCTTGCCTGGACTAGCCCGGACAGATACGCAGTATTTT.

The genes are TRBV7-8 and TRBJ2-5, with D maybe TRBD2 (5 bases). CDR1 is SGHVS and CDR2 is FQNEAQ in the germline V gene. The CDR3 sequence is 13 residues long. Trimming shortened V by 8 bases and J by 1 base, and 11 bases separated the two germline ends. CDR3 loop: CASQSAGQETQYF. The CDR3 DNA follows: TGTGCCAGCCAGAGTGCGGGCCAAGAGACCCAGTACTTC.

The CDR3 DNA reads TGCGCCAGCAGCGAGTTTTGGACTAGCGGAACCTACGAGCAGTACTTC. The encoded protein is CASSEFWTSGTYEQYF. The V gene is TRBV4-1, the J gene TRBJ2-7; TRBD2 agrees at 10 bases. The CDR3 runs to 16 residues. V lost 5 bases to trimming and J lost 2 bases; unmatched junction nucleotides: 9. Germline V gene sequence: CDR1 MGHRA, CDR2 YSYEKL.

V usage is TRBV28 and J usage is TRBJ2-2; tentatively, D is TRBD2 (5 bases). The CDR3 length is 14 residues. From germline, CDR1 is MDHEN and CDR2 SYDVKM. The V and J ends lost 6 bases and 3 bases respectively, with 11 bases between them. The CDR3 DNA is TGTGCCAGCAGCCCGGACGGGGACACCGGGGAGCTGTTTTTT. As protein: CASSPDGDTGELFF.

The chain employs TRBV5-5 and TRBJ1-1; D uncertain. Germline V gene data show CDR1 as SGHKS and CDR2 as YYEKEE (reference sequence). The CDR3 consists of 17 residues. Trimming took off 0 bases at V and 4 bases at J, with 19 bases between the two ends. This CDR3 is CASSLARQTVFGTEAFF. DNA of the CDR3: TGTGCCAGCAGCTTGGCCCGCCAGACGGTGTTCGGCACTGAAGCTTTCTTT.

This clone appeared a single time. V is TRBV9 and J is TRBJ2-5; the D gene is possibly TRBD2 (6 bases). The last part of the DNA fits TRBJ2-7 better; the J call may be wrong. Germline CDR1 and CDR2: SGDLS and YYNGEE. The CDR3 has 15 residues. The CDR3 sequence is CASSVLGGIGDEQYF. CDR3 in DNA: TGTGCCAGCAGCGTGCTTGGCGGGATCGGCGACGAGCAGTACTTC.

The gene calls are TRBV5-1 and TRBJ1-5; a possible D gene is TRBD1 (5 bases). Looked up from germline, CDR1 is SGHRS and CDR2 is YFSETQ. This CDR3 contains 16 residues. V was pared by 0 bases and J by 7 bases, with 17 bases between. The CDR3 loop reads CASSLDGWGSGQPQHF. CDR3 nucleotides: TGCGCCAGCAGCTTGGATGGGTGGGGGTCGGGGCAGCCCCAGCATTTT.

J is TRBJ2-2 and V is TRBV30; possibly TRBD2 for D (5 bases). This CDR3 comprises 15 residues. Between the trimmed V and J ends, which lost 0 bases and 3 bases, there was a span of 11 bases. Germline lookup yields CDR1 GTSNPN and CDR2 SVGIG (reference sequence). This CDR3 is CAWSVGWEHTGELFF. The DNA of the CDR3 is TGTGCCTGGAGTGTGGGCTGGGAGCACACCGGGGAGCTGTTTTTT.

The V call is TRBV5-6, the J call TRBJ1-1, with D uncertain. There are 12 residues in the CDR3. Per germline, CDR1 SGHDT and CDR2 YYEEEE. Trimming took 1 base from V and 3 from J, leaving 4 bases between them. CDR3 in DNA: TGTGCCAGCAGCTTGTACGACACTGAAGCTTTCTTT. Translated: CASSLYDTEAFF. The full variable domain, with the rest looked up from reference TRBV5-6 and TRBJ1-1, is DAGVTQSPTHLIKTRGQQVTLRCSPKSGHDTVSWYQQALGQGPQFIFQYYEEEERQRGNFPDRFSGHQFPNYSSELNVNALLLGDSALYLCASSLYDTEAFFGQGTRLTVV.

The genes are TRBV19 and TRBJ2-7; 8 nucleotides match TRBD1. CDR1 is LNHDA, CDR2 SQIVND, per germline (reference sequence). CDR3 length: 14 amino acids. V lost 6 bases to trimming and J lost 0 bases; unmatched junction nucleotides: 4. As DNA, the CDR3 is TGTGCCAGTAGCTCCGGGACAGGCTCCTACGAGCAGTACTTC. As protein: CASSSGTGSYEQYF.

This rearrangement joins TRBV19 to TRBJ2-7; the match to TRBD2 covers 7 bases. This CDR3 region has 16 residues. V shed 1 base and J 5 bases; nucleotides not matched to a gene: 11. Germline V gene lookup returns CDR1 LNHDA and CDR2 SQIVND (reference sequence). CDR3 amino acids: CASSIASGTKFHEQYF. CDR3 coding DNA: TGTGCCAGTAGTATAGCTTCCGGGACTAAGTTCCACGAGCAGTACTTC.

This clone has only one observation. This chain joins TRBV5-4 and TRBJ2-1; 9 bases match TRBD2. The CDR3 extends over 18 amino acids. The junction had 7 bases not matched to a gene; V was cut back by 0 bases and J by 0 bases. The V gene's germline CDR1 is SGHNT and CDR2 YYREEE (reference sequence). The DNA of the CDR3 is TGTGCCAGCAGCTTGGATCCTAGCGGGGTTAGCTCCTACAATGAGCAGTTCTTC. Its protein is CASSLDPSGVSSYNEQFF.

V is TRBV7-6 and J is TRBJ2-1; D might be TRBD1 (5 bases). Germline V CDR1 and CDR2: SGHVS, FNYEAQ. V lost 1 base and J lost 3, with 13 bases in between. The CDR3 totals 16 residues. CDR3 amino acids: CASSLGVGAVYNEQFF. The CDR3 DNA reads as TGTGCCAGCAGCTTAGGTGTAGGGGCCGTCTACAATGAGCAGTTCTTC. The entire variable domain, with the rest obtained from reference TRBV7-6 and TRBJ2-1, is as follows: GAGVSQSPRYKVTKRGQDVALRCDPISGHVSLYWYRQALGQGPEFLTYFNYEAQQDKSGLPNDRFSAERPEGSISTLTIQRTEQRDSAMYRCASSLGVGAVYNEQFFGPGTRLTVL.

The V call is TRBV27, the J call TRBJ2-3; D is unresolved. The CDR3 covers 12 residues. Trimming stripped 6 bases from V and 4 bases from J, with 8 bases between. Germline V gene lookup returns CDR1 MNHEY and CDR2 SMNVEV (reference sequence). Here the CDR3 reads CASREVADTQYF. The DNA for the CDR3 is TGTGCCAGCAGAGAAGTCGCAGATACGCAGTATTTT.

CDR3 protein: CASSFEGQGAMNSAYEQYF. CDR3 bases: TGTGCCAGCAGTTTCGAAGGGCAGGGGGCGATGAATAGCGCCTACGAGCAGTACTTC. This chain uses TRBV27 with TRBJ2-7; TRBD1 aligns across 8 bases. Germline V gene sequence: CDR1 MNHEY, CDR2 SMNVEV (reference sequence). The junction had 18 bases not matched to a gene; V was cut back by 3 bases and J by 2 bases. CDR3 length: 19 residues.

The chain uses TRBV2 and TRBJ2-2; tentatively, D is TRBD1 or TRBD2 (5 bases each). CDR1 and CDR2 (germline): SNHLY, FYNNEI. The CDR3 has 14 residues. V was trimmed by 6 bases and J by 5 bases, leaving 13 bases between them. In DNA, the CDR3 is TGTGCCAGCAGCAACCGGGACGGGACCGGGGAGCTGTTTTTT. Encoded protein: CASSNRDGTGELFF.

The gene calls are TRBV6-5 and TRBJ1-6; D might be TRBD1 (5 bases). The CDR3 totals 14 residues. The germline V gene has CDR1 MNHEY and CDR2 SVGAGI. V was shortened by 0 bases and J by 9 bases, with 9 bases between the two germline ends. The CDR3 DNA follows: TGTGCCAGCAGTTACTCGTCAAGGGGTTCACCCCTCCACTTT. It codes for CASSYSSRGSPLHF.

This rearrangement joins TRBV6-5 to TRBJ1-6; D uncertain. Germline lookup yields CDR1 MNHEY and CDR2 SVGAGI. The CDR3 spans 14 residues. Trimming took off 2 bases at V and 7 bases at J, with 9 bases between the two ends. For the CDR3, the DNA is TGTGCCAGCAGTTACCAGGCCGGGAATTCACCCCTCCACTTT. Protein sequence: CASSYQAGNSPLHF.

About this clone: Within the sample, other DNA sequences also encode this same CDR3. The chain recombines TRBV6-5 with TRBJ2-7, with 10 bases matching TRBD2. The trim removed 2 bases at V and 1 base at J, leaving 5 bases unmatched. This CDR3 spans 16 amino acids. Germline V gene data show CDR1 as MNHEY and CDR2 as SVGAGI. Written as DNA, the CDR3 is TGTGCCAGCAGTTACGGCAGCGGGGGGGGGTCCTACGAGCAGTACTTC. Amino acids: CASSYGSGGGSYEQYF.